Listed below are T cell receptor beta chains from one sample, sequenced in a study of T cell responses to AZD1222 COVID-19 vaccine. Profiling relied on immunoSEQ multiplex PCR, and the TCRdb table lists in-frame clones only, not all of them. The table lists about 110,000 clones, roughly 90% of them singletons. The specimen comprised peripheral blood, sampled on day 0 of MenACWY control vaccination. The receptors here all came from an adult in good health. Both conserved end residues are part of each CDR3. A D gene is named only where the DNA matches it firmly. A clone size is listed for some rows: how often the clone was seen (once, few, many), or a class if it is expanded.

cdr3_aa cdr3_nt clone_size j_call v_call d_call
CASSLGPGGTEAFF TGTGCCAGCAGCTTAGGGCCAGGCGGCACTGAAGCTTTCTTT . TRBJ1-1 TRBV7-9 .
CASSHLWTEDSGNTIYF TGCGCCAGCAGCCACCTTTGGACGGAGGACTCTGGAAACACCATATATTTT . TRBJ1-3 TRBV4-1 .
CASSPSPSGNTIYF TGTGCCAGCTCACCAAGCCCCTCTGGAAACACCATATATTTT . TRBJ1-3 TRBV18 .
CASSPPKGLAGTPWYF TGTGCCAGCAGCCCACCCAAAGGACTAGCGGGGACCCCGTGGTATTTT . TRBJ2-3 TRBV7-9 TRBD2
CASSQGTSYEQYF TGTGCCAGCAGCCAAGGCACATCCTACGAGCAGTACTTC . TRBJ2-7 TRBV16 .
CASSGDQGPYNEQFF TGTGCCAGCAGTGGAGACCAAGGACCCTACAATGAGCAGTTCTTC once TRBJ2-1 TRBV6-4 .
CASSLLGGDGTEAFF TGTGCCAGCAGCTTGCTGGGGGGCGATGGAACTGAAGCTTTCTTT few TRBJ1-1 TRBV2 .
CASSLERYALLQYF TGTGCCAGCAGCTTAGAACGGTACGCGCTACTGCAGTATTTT . TRBJ2-3 TRBV11-2 .
CASSGDRGYNEQFF TGCGCCAGCAGCGGGGACAGGGGCTACAATGAGCAGTTCTTC . TRBJ2-1 TRBV5-1 TRBD1
CASSLVGVVPTEAFF TGTGCCAGCAGCTTAGTGGGGGTCGTTCCGACTGAAGCTTTCTTT . TRBJ1-1 TRBV7-2 .
CAWSVQDRVDTQYF TGTGCCTGGAGTGTACAAGACAGGGTAGATACGCAGTATTTT . TRBJ2-3 TRBV30 TRBD1
CASSQVDTMSTEAFF TGCGCCAGCAGCCAAGTAGACACAATGAGCACTGAAGCTTTCTTT . TRBJ1-1 TRBV4-1 .
CASSPGRLKETQYF TGCGCCAGCAGCCCCGGGAGGCTTAAAGAGACCCAGTACTTC . TRBJ2-5 TRBV4-3 TRBD2
CASSLEVERGATIQETQYF TGTGCCAGCAGCTTAGAAGTGGAGCGGGGGGCCACTATCCAAGAGACCCAGTACTTC . TRBJ2-5 TRBV7-2 TRBD2
CASSLSPLAGATSTDTQYF TGCGCCAGCAGCTTGTCGCCTTTGGCAGGAGCTACTAGCACAGATACGCAGTATTTT . TRBJ2-3 TRBV5-1 .
CASMRGSNEQFF TGTGCCAGTATGCGGGGTTCGAATGAGCAGTTCTTC . TRBJ2-1 TRBV19 .
CASSPAGINEKLFF TGCGCCAGCAGCCCAGCCGGGATTAATGAAAAACTGTTTTTT . TRBJ1-4 TRBV5-1 .
CASSPGQGSYEQYF TGTGCCAGCAGTCCGGGACAGGGGTCCTACGAGCAGTACTTC . TRBJ2-7 TRBV6-5 TRBD1
CASSLVSTVTEAFF TGTGCCAGCAGCTTAGTGTCGACCGTCACTGAAGCTTTCTTT . TRBJ1-1 TRBV7-9 .
CASSRSARTEAFF TGTGCCAGCAGTAGGTCAGCTAGAACTGAAGCTTTCTTT . TRBJ1-1 TRBV2 .
CASSVPKAGGLNTEAFF TGTGCCAGCAGCGTACCCAAGGCAGGGGGCCTAAACACTGAAGCTTTCTTT . TRBJ1-1 TRBV9 TRBD1
CSVDGGLAWVPNYGYTF TGCAGCGTTGATGGGGGCCTCGCCTGGGTGCCGAACTATGGCTACACCTTC . TRBJ1-2 TRBV29-1 .
CASLRTGNTEAFF TGTGCCAGCCTACGGACAGGGAACACTGAAGCTTTCTTT . TRBJ1-1 TRBV7-8 TRBD1
CATSGSLAGGGGGEQFF TGTGCCACCAGCGGATCACTAGCGGGGGGCGGAGGGGGTGAGCAGTTCTTC . TRBJ2-1 TRBV15 TRBD2
CAWSARGTSQYF TGTGCCTGGAGCGCGAGGGGGACTTCGCAGTATTTT . TRBJ2-3 TRBV30 .
CASSGEDSYQPQHF TGTGCCAGCAGTGGGGAGGACAGTTATCAGCCCCAGCATTTT once TRBJ1-5 TRBV2 .
CASSLGNQAYGYTF TGTGCCAGCAGCTTAGGGAATCAGGCCTATGGCTACACCTTC . TRBJ1-2 TRBV7-2 .
CASSPTGNSNQPQHF TGCGCCAGCAGCCCGACAGGAAATAGCAATCAGCCCCAGCATTTT once TRBJ1-5 TRBV5-1 .
CARSLDRYSNQPQHF TGTGCCAGAAGCTTGGACAGATATAGCAATCAGCCCCAGCATTTT . TRBJ1-5 TRBV5-3 .
CASSGQDYEQYF TGTGCCAGCAGCGGACAGGACTACGAGCAGTACTTC . TRBJ2-7 TRBV5-6 TRBD1
CASSISRGDHGYTF TGTGCCAGTAGTATATCCCGGGGAGACCATGGCTACACCTTC once TRBJ1-2 TRBV19 .
CASSYSAGPHEKLFF TGTGCCAGCAGTTACTCAGCAGGGCCCCACGAAAAACTGTTTTTT . TRBJ1-4 TRBV6-5 .